The 30 T cell receptor beta chains in this list originate from one sample, sequenced in a study of shared clonotypes between healthy human individuals. Only CD45RO-negative cells positively selected for CCR7 counted as naive CD8 cells, so terminally differentiated effector memory CD45RA+ cells were excluded. Measured with immunoSEQ multiplex PCR; TCRdb has only the in-frame clones, and not every one. The data contain about 2.2 million clones, 93% of them singletons. The sample comprised naive CD8+ T cells from PBMCs. The source of these receptors is a man younger than 30 in good health. Some clones in this sample may be carry-over from other donors' samples.

This chain links TRBV12-1 with TRBJ2-1; no DNA check was done on the table's D call, TRBD2. TRBV12-1 is a recognized pseudogene. The CDR3 runs 14 residues. The CDR3 protein is CASSRVTPANEQFF. The CDR3, as DNA: TGTGCCAGCAGCAGAGTAACCCCCGCCAATGAGCAGTTCTTC.

The chain joins TRBV30 to TRBJ2-5; D gene uncertain. Germline V lookup: CDR1 GTSNPN, CDR2 SVGIG (reference sequence). Trimming removed 2 bases at V and 5 bases at J, with 12 bases between. This CDR3 has 13 amino acids. CDR3 residues: CAWSLELWETQYF. The CDR3 DNA reads TGTGCCTGGAGTCTGGAGCTGTGGGAGACCCAGTACTTC.

Points on this clone: The junction differs from germline at one of its ends, possibly a read error. This chain links TRBV6-1 with TRBJ2-3, with 12 bases fitting TRBD2. This CDR3 is built from 16 residues. The germline CDR1 and CDR2 sequences are MNHNS and SASEGT. DNA for the CDR3: TGTGCCAGCAGTGCCCTGACTAGCGGGAGCACCGATACGCAGTATTTT. Translated, it gives CASSALTSGSTDTQYF.

The gene calls are TRBV6-6 and TRBJ2-3, with TRBD1 matching 8 bases. The CDR3 extends over 16 amino acids. The junction had 9 bases not matched to a gene; V was cut back by 4 bases and J by 3 bases. Germline CDR1 is MNHNY and CDR2 is SVGAGI (reference sequence). CDR3 sequence (DNA): TGTGCCAGCAGTTCACTCGGACAGGGAAGAACAGATACGCAGTATTTT. Protein sequence: CASSSLGQGRTDTQYF.

This clone was observed once. This chain connects TRBV7-6 to TRBJ1-1; perhaps TRBD1 as D (5 bases). The germline V and J ends were trimmed by 0 bases and 0 bases, with 8 bases remaining between them. The germline CDR1 and CDR2 sequences are SGHVS and FNYEAQ. The CDR3 extends over 15 amino acids. CDR3 sequence (DNA): TGTGCCAGCAGCTTAGCGGCACAGGTGAACACTGAAGCTTTCTTT. It codes for CASSLAAQVNTEAFF.

This chain joins TRBV7-3 and TRBJ2-1; 7 positions agree with TRBD2. The germline CDR1 and CDR2 sequences are SGHTA and FQGTGA. Losses at the gene ends were 5 bases for V and 8 bases for J; bases not matched to a gene: 12. The CDR3 runs to 15 residues. The CDR3 loop reads CASSPRTSAGDEQFF. DNA for the CDR3: TGTGCCAGCAGCCCGCGCACTAGCGCGGGGGATGAGCAGTTCTTC.

The chain combines TRBV2 with TRBJ2-2; the match to TRBD1 covers 8 bases. Germline CDR1 and CDR2: SNHLY and FYNNEI. CDR3 size: 15 residues. The ends lost 10 bases at V and 5 bases at J; junction bases unmatched: 12. The CDR3 spells CAIQGVTTMTGELFF. DNA of the CDR3: TGTGCCATACAGGGGGTTACTACAATGACCGGGGAGCTGTTTTTT.

The CDR3 here is CASSVVGDGELFF. The CDR3 DNA follows: TGTGCCAGCAGCGTAGTAGGGGACGGGGAGCTGTTTTTT. This chain connects TRBV9 to TRBJ2-2; possibly TRBD1 for D (5 bases). Trimming took 0 bases from V and 7 from J, leaving 7 bases between them. The germline V gene encodes CDR1 SGDLS and CDR2 YYNGEE. CDR3 length: 13 residues.

The rearrangement joins TRBV9 to TRBJ1-4; D is perhaps TRBD1 (5 bases). V lost 3 bases and J 8 bases, leaving 14 bases between the germline ends. The V gene's germline CDR1 is SGDLS and CDR2 YYNGEE. The CDR3 spans 14 residues. The CDR3 region is CASSAGSSGEKLFF. The CDR3 DNA reads as TGTGCCAGCAGCGCAGGGTCATCGGGGGAAAAACTGTTTTTT.

CDR3 loop: CASSSNSLYEQYF. The CDR3 DNA sequence: TGTGCCAGCAGCTCCAATTCCCTGTACGAGCAGTACTTC. The rearrangement joins TRBV7-9 to TRBJ2-7; D is unresolved. CDR1 and CDR2 (germline): SEHNR, FQNEAQ (reference sequence). Trimming took off 4 bases at V and 4 bases at J, with 11 bases between the two ends. The CDR3 loop spans 13 amino acids.

This chain connects TRBV27 to TRBJ2-7, with D tentatively TRBD1 (6 bases). Germline loops: CDR1 MNHEY, CDR2 SMNVEV (reference sequence). Trimming took off 3 bases at V and 6 bases at J, with 12 bases between the two ends. The CDR3 has 13 amino acids. The CDR3, as DNA: TGTGCCAGCAGTTTCGGGACACCTGGCGAGCAGTACTTC. Encoded protein: CASSFGTPGEQYF.

This clone was detected once. The chain has TRBV29-1 and TRBJ2-2; 9 bases align to TRBD1. V was clipped by 6 bases and J by 0 bases; unmatched bases: 11. The CDR3 covers 17 residues. Germline V CDR1 and CDR2: SQVTM, ANQGSEA. The CDR3 bases are TGCAGCGTCGGGACAGGGCCCTCAAGGGCGAACACCGGGGAGCTGTTTTTT. Its translation is CSVGTGPSRANTGELFF.

The chain uses TRBV7-9 and TRBJ1-2; D is unresolved. Germline CDR1 SEHNR, CDR2 FQNEAQ (reference sequence). The CDR3 has 12 residues. Deletions cut 1 base from V and 6 bases from J, with 6 bases between. DNA for the CDR3: TGTGCCAGCAGCTTAGTGTATGATGGCTACACCTTC. Translating it yields CASSLVYDGYTF.

About this clone itself: This same CDR3 is encoded by further DNA sequences in the sample. V usage is TRBV27 and J usage is TRBJ2-6, with D perhaps TRBD2 (5 bases). V lost 3 bases, J lost 1 base, and 7 bases lay in between. This CDR3 is built from 15 residues. The germline V gene encodes CDR1 MNHEY and CDR2 SMNVEV (reference sequence). The CDR3 nucleotides are TGTGCCAGCAGTTTCAGAGGGTCTGGGGCCAACGTCCTGACTTTC. Translation gives CASSFRGSGANVLTF.

Points on this clone: Distinct nucleotide sequences in the sample also encode this CDR3. The V call is TRBV27, the J call TRBJ2-1; a weak D match, TRBD2 (5 bases). The length of the CDR3 is 12 residues. The V and J ends lost 3 bases and 9 bases respectively, with 9 bases between them. From germline, CDR1 is MNHEY and CDR2 SMNVEV (reference sequence). The CDR3 sequence: CASSFRGSEQFF. CDR3 DNA sequence: TGTGCCAGCAGTTTTCGGGGAAGTGAGCAGTTCTTC.

The rearrangement links TRBV4-3 to TRBJ2-7, with 10 bases fitting TRBD2. The germline V gene has CDR1 LGHNA and CDR2 YSLEER. V shed 0 bases, J shed 5 bases, and the junction held 10 bases outside the gene matches. The length of the CDR3 is 17 residues. The CDR3 is CASSQDPQLAGNHEQYF. The CDR3 DNA follows: TGCGCCAGCAGCCAAGATCCCCAACTAGCGGGAAACCACGAGCAGTACTTC.

This rearrangement joins TRBV4-1 to TRBJ2-1; the match to TRBD2 covers 9 bases. Germline values: CDR1 MGHRA, CDR2 YSYEKL. J was trimmed by 0 bases and V by 0 bases; bases with no gene match: 6. The CDR3 length is 18 residues. CDR3 residues: CASSQDRLAGYSYNEQFF. CDR3 in DNA: TGCGCCAGCAGCCAAGATCGGCTAGCGGGATACTCCTACAATGAGCAGTTCTTC.

Concerning this clone: Different DNA sequences within this sample yield the same CDR3. The J gene is TRBJ1-5, the V gene TRBV28, with D maybe TRBD1 (6 bases). V lost 5 bases and J lost 1, with 9 bases in between. The CDR3 contains 14 residues. Germline V gene data show CDR1 as MDHEN and CDR2 as SYDVKM. CDR3 in amino acids: CASSLGTSNQPQHF. The CDR3 DNA follows: TGTGCCAGCAGTCTAGGGACAAGCAATCAGCCCCAGCATTTT.

V and J are TRBV2 and TRBJ2-7, with 10 bases matching TRBD2. After removal of 0 bases from V and 3 bases from J, the junction contained 5 bases not matched to a gene. This CDR3 spans 16 amino acids. Germline CDR1 is SNHLY and CDR2 is FYNNEI. The CDR3 DNA reads as TGTGCCAGCAGTGAAGCCCAAGCGGGAGGGTTCTACGAGCAGTACTTC. Encoded protein: CASSEAQAGGFYEQYF.

CDR3 nucleotides: TGTGCCAGCAGCCCGAAGGCATCCTCTGGGGCCAACGTCCTGACTTTC. Translation: CASSPKASSGANVLTF. The J gene is TRBJ2-6, the V gene TRBV7-8; no reliable D call. Germline V lookup: CDR1 SGHVS, CDR2 FQNEAQ. The CDR3 covers 16 residues. V was clipped by 5 bases and J by 0 bases, with 11 bases between them.

The J gene is TRBJ2-5, the V gene TRBV27; D not certain. The CDR3 has 13 amino acids. Trimming took 3 bases from V and 7 from J, leaving 12 bases between them. Germline V lookup: CDR1 MNHEY, CDR2 SMNVEV (reference sequence). The CDR3 coding sequence is TGTGCCAGCAGTTTTATGCGTTCGGGGACCCAGTACTTC. It specifies CASSFMRSGTQYF.

The chain combines TRBV14 with TRBJ2-1; the match to TRBD2 covers 10 bases. The CDR3 is 19 amino acids. The germline gives CDR1 SGHDN, CDR2 FVKESK. V lost 5 bases to trimming and J lost 2 bases; unmatched junction nucleotides: 15. CDR3 in amino acids: CASSFTGTGSGRAYNEQFF. CDR3 bases: TGTGCCAGCAGCTTTACAGGGACGGGCAGCGGGAGGGCCTACAATGAGCAGTTCTTC.

The chain employs TRBV5-6 and TRBJ2-5, with 9 bases fitting TRBD1. J was trimmed by 5 bases and V by 1 base; bases with no gene match: 6. Germline V lookup: CDR1 SGHDT, CDR2 YYEEEE. The CDR3 contains 15 residues. The CDR3 coding sequence is TGTGCCAGCAGCTTGTGGACAGGGGCCCGCGAGACCCAGTACTTC. Its protein is CASSLWTGARETQYF.

The chain combines TRBV5-6 with TRBJ1-1, with D possibly TRBD1 on 5 matching bases. Germline assignment: CDR1 SGHDT and CDR2 YYEEEE. Trimming removed 1 base at V and 0 bases at J, with 13 bases between. This CDR3 comprises 16 residues. CDR3 sequence (DNA): TGTGCCAGCAGCTTGTACCCGGGGGTGATGAACACTGAAGCTTTCTTT. Its protein product is CASSLYPGVMNTEAFF.

The chain has TRBV7-9 and TRBJ1-2, with a possible D match to TRBD1 (6 bases). Germline CDR1 is SEHNR and CDR2 is FQNEAQ (reference sequence). The length of the CDR3 is 16 residues. V was clipped by 5 bases and J by 1 base, with 17 bases between them. CDR3 DNA: TGTGCCAGCAGCCCCGGACAGCGAGTAATTAACTATGGCTACACCTTC. Residues: CASSPGQRVINYGYTF. The variable domain in full, completed from reference TRBV7-9 and TRBJ1-2, reads DTGVSQNPRHKITKRGQNVTFRCDPISEHNRLYWYRQTLGQGPEFLTYFQNEAQLEKSRLLSDRFSAERPKGSFSTLEIQRTEQGDSAMYLCASSPGQRVINYGYTFGSGTRLTVV.

The chain employs TRBV4-1 and TRBJ2-7; D is undetermined. Germline V gene data show CDR1 as MGHRA and CDR2 as YSYEKL. The CDR3 extends over 14 amino acids. Trimming stripped 3 bases from V and 5 bases from J, with 14 bases between. CDR3 residues: CASSQVPVVHEQYF. CDR3 nucleotides: TGCGCCAGCAGCCAGGTCCCCGTGGTCCACGAGCAGTACTTC.

The chain links TRBV27 to TRBJ2-3; D possibly corresponds to TRBD2 (6 bases). Trimming removed 7 bases at V and 0 bases at J, with 14 bases between. Germline V CDR1 and CDR2: MNHEY, SMNVEV (reference sequence). There are 15 residues in the CDR3. CDR3 DNA sequence: TGTGCCAGCAACTCTCCGGGAGCTAGCACAGATACGCAGTATTTT. Protein: CASNSPGASTDTQYF.

V is TRBV7-2 and J is TRBJ2-3, with D perhaps TRBD1 or TRBD2 (5 bases each). This CDR3 contains 13 residues. Germline CDR1 reads SGHTA; CDR2 reads FQGNSA. V was shortened by 4 bases and J by 4 bases, with 9 bases between the two germline ends. As DNA, the CDR3 is TGTGCCAGCAGCTCCTCGGGACCAGATACGCAGTATTTT. Translation: CASSSSGPDTQYF.

J is TRBJ2-3 and V is TRBV29-1, with 8 bases identical to TRBD2. Germline values: CDR1 SQVTM, CDR2 ANQGSEA. The CDR3 has 13 amino acids. The V and J ends lost 6 bases and 3 bases, in that order; junction bases with no gene match: 5. Here the CDR3 reads CSVRGGRTDTQYF. CDR3 DNA sequence: TGCAGCGTCCGGGGGGGGCGGACAGATACGCAGTATTTT.

The chain joins TRBV15 to TRBJ2-7; 9 bases fit TRBD1. Per the germline V gene, CDR1 is LNHNV and CDR2 is YYDKDF (reference sequence). This CDR3 is built from 15 residues. V trimming: 6 bases; J trimming: 5 bases; junction bases outside the gene matches: 11. The CDR3 spells CATSEVPDRGHEQYF. The CDR3 DNA reads TGTGCCACCAGTGAAGTCCCGGACAGGGGCCACGAGCAGTACTTC.